The TCR beta chain described here comes from a study of regulatory T cells in long-lasting Graves disease. Germline values: CDR1 MNHEY, CDR2 SVGEGT. The ends lost 8 bases at V and 5 bases at J; junction bases unmatched: 8. CDR3 length: 13 amino acids. There are many counts of this clonotype. Time point in this sample: newly diagnosed GD, antithyroid drugs for less than 3 months. RNA isolated from PBMCs was used to make the TCR library. Arm-PCR of CDR3 regions and iRepertoire HTBI primers were the basis on which TCR beta libraries were built. TCRdb passed the multiplex PCR reads through MiXCR, listing each CDR3 protein once. The sample holds 200,000 to 250,000 distinct CDR3 sequences, around 20% seen once. These data are also associated with another study on T cells in Graves' hyperthyroidism and ophthalmopathy.

J is TRBJ2-7 and V is TRBV6-2 or TRBV6-3; TRBD1 matches at 8 bases. The receptor was isolated from a young woman with Graves disease. Sequencing was performed on peripheral blood mononuclear cells (PBMCs), taken at new diagnosis, from a patient treated with antithyroid drugs. The CDR3 here is CASGKDRANEQYF. CDR3 in DNA: TGTGCCAGCGGGAAGGACAGGGCCAACGAGCAGTACTTC.